Each of the 27 T cell receptor beta chains below was sequenced from the same sample in a study of human T cells and chemical hapten exposure. MiXCR, applied by TCRdb to the RACE reads, yields one record per CDR3 protein. The sample shows under 90,000 distinct CDR3 sequences, over 6.5% of them seen only once. This sample's time point: healthy volunteer bleed at 6 weeks. The template was total RNA from unfractionated whole blood. Material for sequencing was whole blood. Every receptor here comes from a male donor in good health. Some clones in this sample may be carry-over from other donors' samples.

The genes are TRBV18 and TRBJ2-1, with 8 bases matching TRBD2. After removal of 3 bases from V and 8 bases from J, the junction contained 6 bases not matched to a gene. Germline V gene sequence: CDR1 KGHSH, CDR2 LQKENI. The length of the CDR3 is 14 residues. CDR3 loop: CASSPGLESYEQFF. In DNA form, the CDR3 reads TGTGCCAGCTCACCGGGACTAGAGAGTTATGAGCAGTTCTTC.

V usage is TRBV12-3 or TRBV12-4 and J usage is TRBJ1-2; possible D gene TRBD1, 6 bases. CDR3 length: 14 amino acids. V lost 4 bases and J 8 bases, leaving 17 bases between the germline ends. This chain's CDR3 is CASSWPGDNTGYTF. Here the CDR3 DNA reads TGTGCCAGCAGTTGGCCGGGGGACAACACCGGCTACACCTTC.

The V call is TRBV19, the J call TRBJ1-2; D uncertain. Germline CDR1 is LNHDA and CDR2 is SQIVND (reference sequence). CDR3 size: 12 residues. V was pared by 3 bases and J by 10 bases, with 12 bases between. CDR3 region: CASSILDSIYTF. CDR3 in DNA: TGTGCCAGTAGTATCCTCGATTCAATCTACACCTTC. The complete variable domain, with remaining parts taken from reference TRBV19 and TRBJ1-2, reads DGGITQSPKYLFRKEGQNVTLSCEQNLNHDAMYWYRQDPGQGLRLIYYSQIVNDFQKGDIAEGYSVSREKKESFPLTVTSAQKNPTAFYLCASSILDSIYTFGSGTRLTVV.

The CDR3 reads CASSVGGQHPDTQYF. CDR3 DNA sequence: TGTGCCAGCAGCGTAGGTGGACAGCACCCAGATACGCAGTATTTT. The gene calls are TRBV9 and TRBJ2-3; a weak D match, TRBD1 (6 bases). The CDR3 is made up of 15 amino acids. In germline, CDR1 is SGDLS, CDR2 YYNGEE. V was cut by 0 bases and J by 4 bases, with 12 bases left in between.

In this sample, this clonotype turned up many times. The V and J genes are TRBV12-3 or TRBV12-4 and TRBJ2-3; 8 bases agree with TRBD2. With 7 bases clipped from V and 5 bases from J, the junction kept 14 bases outside the gene matches. This CDR3 comprises 16 residues. Here the CDR3 DNA reads TGTGCCAGCACCCCTCGAGCGGGAGTGAGGTTAGATACGCAGTATTTT. Translating it yields CASTPRAGVRLDTQYF.

This clonotype has ten or more counts. This chain joins TRBV12-3 or TRBV12-4 and TRBJ2-3, with D maybe TRBD2 (6 bases). The V gene lost 3 bases and the J gene lost 2 bases, with 9 bases spanning the gap. The CDR3 has 14 residues. The CDR3, as DNA: TGTGCCAGCAGTTTCCGGGACTTCACAGATACGCAGTATTTT. Amino acids: CASSFRDFTDTQYF.

There are a few counts of this clonotype. The chain carries TRBV6-1 and TRBJ2-4; 7 nucleotides agree with TRBD1. V lost 7 bases, J lost 0 bases, and 6 bases stayed unmatched. The CDR3 runs 15 residues. Germline CDR1 is MNHNS and CDR2 is SASEGT. The CDR3 coding sequence is TGTGCCAGCACCCCTGGGACAGTAGCCAAAAACATTCAGTACTTC. It specifies CASTPGTVAKNIQYF.

This sequence joins TRBV12-3 or TRBV12-4 and TRBJ2-7; D uncertain. The length of the CDR3 is 11 residues. V was trimmed by 5 bases and J by 6 bases, leaving 8 bases between them. CDR3 DNA: TGTGCCAGCAGTCCCGGGTTCGAGCAGTACTTC. Its protein is CASSPGFEQYF.

There are a few counts of this clonotype. The rearrangement joins TRBV13 to TRBJ2-7; D is possibly TRBD1 (6 bases). The CDR3 consists of 13 residues. Germline CDR1 reads PRHDT; CDR2 reads FYEKMQ (reference sequence). Trimming removed 5 bases from V and 4 bases from J, with 12 bases in between. The CDR3 nucleotides are TGTGCCAGCAGCACGGACAGCAATTACGAGCAGTACTTC. Its translation: CASSTDSNYEQYF. Full variable domain (missing parts from reference TRBV13 and TRBJ2-7): AAGVIQSPRHLIKEKRETATLKCYPIPRHDTVYWYQQGPGQDPQFLISFYEKMQSDKGSIPDRFSAQQFSDYHSELNMSSLELGDSALYFCASSTDSNYEQYFGPGTRLTVT.

This clonotype was detected ten times or more. This rearrangement joins TRBV6-2 or TRBV6-3 to TRBJ1-5, with D possibly TRBD1 on 5 matching bases. Looked up from germline, CDR1 is MNHEY and CDR2 is SVGEGT. The V end lost 5 bases, the J end lost 3 bases, and 17 bases lay between the germline ends. The CDR3 consists of 16 residues. The CDR3 loop reads CASSPPWGRVNQPQHF. The CDR3 DNA sequence: TGTGCCAGCAGTCCCCCATGGGGGAGGGTCAATCAGCCCCAGCATTTT.

This clonotype was counted at least ten times. The V call is TRBV20-1, the J call TRBJ2-6; possibly TRBD1 for D (5 bases). V lost 6 bases and J 2 bases, leaving 17 bases between the germline ends. The CDR3 is 16 residues long. Germline V gene lookup returns CDR1 DFQATT and CDR2 SNEGSKA (reference sequence). CDR3 sequence (DNA): TGCAGTGCCCTCATGGAAGGGGTAGCTGGGGCCAACGTCCTGACTTTC. It is translated as CSALMEGVAGANVLTF.

The gene calls are TRBV20-1 and TRBJ2-7, with D unresolved. Germline V gene data show CDR1 as DFQATT and CDR2 as SNEGSKA (reference sequence). Trimming cost V 0 bases and J 3 bases, with 9 bases left between them. This CDR3 is 13 amino acids long. The DNA of the CDR3 is TGCAGTGCTAGAGATGATAGGATCTACGAGCAGTACTTC. Translation: CSARDDRIYEQYF.

This clonotype showed up just a few times. This chain uses TRBV7-2 with TRBJ2-1, with unresolved D. The V and J ends lost 1 base and 8 bases respectively, with 3 bases between them. CDR3 length equals 11 residues. Per the germline V gene, CDR1 is SGHTA and CDR2 is FQGNSA. The CDR3 region is CASSLGDEQFF. CDR3 in DNA: TGTGCCAGCAGCTTAGGAGATGAGCAGTTCTTC. Supplemented by reference TRBV7-2 and TRBJ2-1, the full variable domain reads GAGVSQSPSNKVTEKGKDVELRCDPISGHTALYWYRQSLGQGLEFLIYFQGNSAPDKSGLPSDRFSAERTGGSVSTLTIQRTQQEDSAVYLCASSLGDEQFFGPGTRLTVL.

In this sample, this clonotype turned up a few times. This chain links TRBV6-4 with TRBJ1-6; possible D gene TRBD1, 6 bases. This CDR3 region has 15 residues. Germline CDR1 and CDR2: MRHNA and SNTAGT. Trimming left V 6 bases short and J 5 bases short, with 14 bases between. The CDR3, as DNA: TGTGCCAGCAGAACCACAGGGACCCATAATTCACCCCTCCACTTT. This translates into CASRTTGTHNSPLHF.

This clonotype was counted only a few times. The V gene is TRBV13, the J gene TRBJ1-6; no definite D call. This CDR3 spans 14 amino acids. Trimming left V 1 base short and J 8 bases short, with 9 bases between. Germline lookup yields CDR1 PRHDT and CDR2 FYEKMQ (reference sequence). The CDR3 coding sequence is TGTGCCAGCAGCTTAGAAGCCAAGCATTCACCCCTCCACTTT. Amino acids: CASSLEAKHSPLHF.

Concerning this clonotype itself: A much larger clonotype is one base distant, so this may be a read error. The V call is TRBV4-3, the J call TRBJ2-7; perhaps TRBD2 as D (6 bases). V was shortened by 4 bases and J by 7 bases, with 29 bases between the two germline ends. Germline V gene sequence: CDR1 LGHNA, CDR2 YSLEER. The CDR3 sequence is 18 residues long. The CDR3 region is CASSPYVWGDEGSGEQYF. The DNA for the CDR3 is TGCGCCAGCAGCCCCTATGTATGGGGGGACGAAGGTTCGGGGGAGCAGTACTTC.

The sample holds many counts of this clonotype. The chain links TRBV6-1 to TRBJ2-1; D is undetermined. This CDR3 is 10 amino acids long. The V end lost 7 bases, the J end lost 15 bases, and 13 bases lay between the germline ends. CDR1 and CDR2 from the germline V gene are MNHNS and SASEGT. DNA for the CDR3: TGTGCCAGCAAGGACGCTCGTCCGTTCTTC. Translating it yields CASKDARPFF.

This clonotype was seen more than once but under ten times. This rearrangement joins TRBV5-6 to TRBJ2-2, with TRBD2 matching 7 bases. The CDR3 is made up of 16 amino acids. The trim removed 5 bases at V and 5 bases at J, leaving 12 bases unmatched. CDR1 SGHDT and CDR2 YYEEEE come from the germline V gene. The CDR3 nucleotides read TGTGCCAGCAGGAAGTGGGCGGGAGCCCTTACCGGGGAGCTGTTTTTT. This encodes CASRKWAGALTGELFF.

This clonotype was seen more than once but under ten times. The chain links TRBV10-3 to TRBJ2-3; 8 bases align to TRBD1. Trimming cost V 8 bases and J 1 base; bases outside gene matches: 5. The CDR3 consists of 14 residues. Germline V gene data show CDR1 as ENHRY and CDR2 as SYGVKD. The DNA for the CDR3 is TGTGCCATCGCCCCGGGACAGGGCACAGATACGCAGTATTTT. Translation: CAIAPGQGTDTQYF.

Here the CDR3 reads CSAPRPSGNEQYF. The CDR3 DNA sequence: TGCAGTGCACCGAGGCCTAGCGGGAACGAGCAGTACTTC. The V call is TRBV20-1, the J call TRBJ2-7; 9 bases match TRBD2. The CDR3 is made up of 13 amino acids. Losses at the gene ends were 6 bases for V and 5 bases for J; bases not matched to a gene: 8. Germline V gene data show CDR1 as DFQATT and CDR2 as SNEGSKA (reference sequence).

This clonotype was recorded many times. This rearrangement joins TRBV7-8 to TRBJ2-1; 7 bases match TRBD1. The V segment lost 4 bases and the J segment 5 bases; nucleotides outside the gene matches: 8. From germline, CDR1 is SGHVS and CDR2 FQNEAQ. The CDR3 runs 15 residues. CDR3 protein: CASSSSGGQNNEQFF. DNA of the CDR3: TGTGCCAGCAGCTCGTCAGGGGGACAGAACAATGAGCAGTTCTTC.

CDR3 sequence (DNA): TGCAGTGCTAGCGCTACTAGCGGGAGGGCCAGGGATACGCAGTATTTT. It yields the protein CSASATSGRARDTQYF. This chain links TRBV20-1 with TRBJ2-3; 13 bases align to TRBD2. With V trimmed by 3 bases and J by 6 bases, 9 bases remained unmatched. CDR3 length equals 16 residues. Germline CDR1 is DFQATT and CDR2 is SNEGSKA (reference sequence).

There are a few counts of this clonotype. The rearrangement links TRBV7-9 to TRBJ2-7, with 7 bases matching TRBD1. This CDR3 contains 14 residues. V was pared by 5 bases and J by 3 bases, with 7 bases of the junction left unmatched. CDR1 is SEHNR and CDR2 is FQNEAQ in the germline V gene (reference sequence). The CDR3 DNA reads as TGTGCCAGCAGCCCGGGACAGTATAACTACGAGCAGTACTTC. Protein product: CASSPGQYNYEQYF.

The J gene is TRBJ1-6, the V gene TRBV20-1; D remains unclear. This CDR3 has 13 amino acids. Germline lookup yields CDR1 DFQATT and CDR2 SNEGSKA (reference sequence). With 5 bases removed from V and 7 bases from J, the gap between germline ends came to 12 bases. The CDR3 nucleotides read TGCAGTGCTTCTCCCTCGCAAAATTCACCCCTCCACTTT. The encoded protein is CSASPSQNSPLHF.

In its sample, this clonotype was seen a few times. The chain links TRBV20-1 to TRBJ2-5, with TRBD2 matching over 9 bases. Germline lookup yields CDR1 DFQATT and CDR2 SNEGSKA (reference sequence). There are 17 residues in the CDR3. V shed 0 bases and J 5 bases; nucleotides not matched to a gene: 13. The DNA for the CDR3 is TGCAGTGCTAGAGATACCAGAGGCGGGGGGGTTCGCGAGACCCAGTACTTC. It specifies CSARDTRGGGVRETQYF.

This clonotype was counted ten times or more. The chain employs TRBV6-1 and TRBJ1-1; possibly TRBD1 for D (5 bases). V shed 4 bases and J shed 11 bases, with 17 bases lying between them. Germline values: CDR1 MNHNS, CDR2 SASEGT. This CDR3 region has 13 residues. CDR3 amino acids: CASSGQFSWEAFF. As DNA, the CDR3 is TGTGCCAGCAGTGGACAGTTCAGTTGGGAGGCTTTCTTT.

The table lists this clonotype with a few counts. This chain connects TRBV12-1 to TRBJ2-3; TRBD1 is the table's D call, not checked against the DNA. TRBV12-1 is flagged as a pseudogene. This CDR3 contains 16 residues. In DNA, the CDR3 is TGTGCCAGCAGCTTTGACGGGGGACCTAGCACAGATACGCAGTATTTT. Translated: CASSFDGGPSTDTQYF.